This T cell receptor beta chain stems from a study of cytomegalovirus exposure and HLA in healthy donors. The study, taken as a whole, reports: Indistinguishable V segments, including TRBV6-2 and TRBV6-3, were excluded. The authors assumed roughly uniform sequencing depth across donors for presence/absence analyses.

Germline loops: CDR1 GTSNPN, CDR2 SVGIG (reference sequence). CDR3 length: 12 amino acids. V was cut by 2 bases and J by 4 bases, with 6 bases left in between. Concerning this clone: Its antigen is undetermined. Within the sample, other DNA sequences also encode this same CDR3.

PCR used 60 Vbeta primers and 13 Jbeta primers. Sequencing used immunoSEQ multiplex PCR; TCRdb keeps in-frame clones, though not all of them. The data contain 200,000 to 300,000 clones, about 83% of them singletons. The clonotype originates from a woman in her forties in good health and CMV-seropositive. The chain has TRBV30 and TRBJ1-5; D is unclear. Sequencing input: PBMCs. CDR3 in amino acids: CAWSTGNQPQHF. For the CDR3, the DNA is TGTGCCTGGAGTACGGGGAATCAGCCCCAGCATTTT. Combining the CDR3 with reference TRBV30 and TRBJ1-5 gives the whole variable domain SQTIHQWPATLVQPVGSPLSLECTVEGTSNPNLYWYRQAAGRGLQLLFYSVGIGQISSEVPQNLSASRPQDRQFILSSKKLLLSDSGFYLCAWSTGNQPQHFGDGTRLSIL.